This T cell receptor beta chain appears in the sequencing data of a study of identical twins. Broader study findings: Cord blood beta clonotypes that were abundant carried fewer insertions, and memory repertoires showed no such trend.

A universal primer site was added by template switching, and unique molecular identifiers were carried by the cDNA. In TCRdb, the 5' RACE reads were re-called with MiXCR into one record per CDR3 protein. Here the sample spans some 690,000 distinct CDR3 sequences, 21% being singletons. This CDR3 is 15 amino acids long. With 3 bases clipped from V and 1 base from J, the junction kept 4 bases outside the gene matches. As concerns this clonotype: Its target is unknown.

These data were also reused for a study on T cells expressing NK-cell markers. That source adds: Sorting was limited to alpha-beta TCR-expressing T cells with an anti-gamma-delta TCR antibody in several experiments. More than 5 of the donors carried dominant NKG2C+ clonotypes that took up roughly 1.0-8% of their CD8+ T cells.

This TCR derives from a woman aged 18-29 years in good health. This chain links TRBV12-3 or TRBV12-4 with TRBJ2-3; 7 nucleotides align to TRBD2. The sequenced sample was PBMCs. The CDR3 coding sequence is TGTGCCAGCAGTTTCGGGGGGATAGGCACAGATACGCAGTATTTT. Protein: CASSFGGIGTDTQYF.